Reported below is one TCR beta chain. Its antigen is as yet unknown. Unsorted PBMC DNA was run through sequencing on ten immunoSEQ deep assay plates. Generated by immunoSEQ multiplex PCR, the TCRdb table keeps only in-frame clones and is missing some. This sample has some 510,000 clones, with around 74% found just once. Unsorted material relied on about 90 million PBMCs as the source of genomic DNA. These data come from a study of shared clonotypes between healthy human individuals. Findings and limits, study-wide: Genetic and exposure-history diversity was limited by the few donors.

The sample comprised PBMCs. The TCR comes from a woman between 35 and 50 years old in good health. Some clones in this sample may be carry-over from other donors' samples.

CDR3 amino acids: CASSKGRENLYGYTF. CDR3 DNA sequence: TGTGCCAGCAGCAAAGGCCGGGAGAATCTTTATGGCTACACCTTC. The rearrangement uses TRBV21-1 and TRBJ1-2. TRBV21-1 is shown as a pseudogene. The CDR3 is 15 amino acids.